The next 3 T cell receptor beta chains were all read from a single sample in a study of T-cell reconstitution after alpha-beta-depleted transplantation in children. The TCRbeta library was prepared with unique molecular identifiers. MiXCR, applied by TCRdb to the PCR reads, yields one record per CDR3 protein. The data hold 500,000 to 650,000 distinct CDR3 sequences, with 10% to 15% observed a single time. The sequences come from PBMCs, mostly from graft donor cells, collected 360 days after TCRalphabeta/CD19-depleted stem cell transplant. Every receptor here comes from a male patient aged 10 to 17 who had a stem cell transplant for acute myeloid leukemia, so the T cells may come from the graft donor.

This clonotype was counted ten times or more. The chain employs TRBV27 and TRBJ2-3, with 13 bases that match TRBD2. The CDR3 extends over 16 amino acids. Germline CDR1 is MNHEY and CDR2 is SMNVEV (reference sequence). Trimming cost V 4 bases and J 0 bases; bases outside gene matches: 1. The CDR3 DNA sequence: TGTGCCAGCAGTTCGGGACTAGCGGGGAGCACAGATACGCAGTATTTT. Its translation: CASSSGLAGSTDTQYF.

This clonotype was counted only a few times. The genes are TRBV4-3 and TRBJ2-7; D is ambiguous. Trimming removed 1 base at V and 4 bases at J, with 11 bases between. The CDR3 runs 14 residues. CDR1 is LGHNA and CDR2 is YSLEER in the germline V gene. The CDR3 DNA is TGCGCCAGCAGCCAAGGGTACAGTGGATACGAGCAGTACTTC. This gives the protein CASSQGYSGYEQYF.

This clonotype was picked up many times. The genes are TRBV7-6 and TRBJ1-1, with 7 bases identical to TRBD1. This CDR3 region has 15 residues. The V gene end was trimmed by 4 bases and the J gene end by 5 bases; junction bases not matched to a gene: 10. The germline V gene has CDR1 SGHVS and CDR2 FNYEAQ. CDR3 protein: CASSSSTGAGTEAFF. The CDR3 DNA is TGTGCCAGCAGCTCCTCCACAGGGGCGGGAACTGAAGCTTTCTTT.